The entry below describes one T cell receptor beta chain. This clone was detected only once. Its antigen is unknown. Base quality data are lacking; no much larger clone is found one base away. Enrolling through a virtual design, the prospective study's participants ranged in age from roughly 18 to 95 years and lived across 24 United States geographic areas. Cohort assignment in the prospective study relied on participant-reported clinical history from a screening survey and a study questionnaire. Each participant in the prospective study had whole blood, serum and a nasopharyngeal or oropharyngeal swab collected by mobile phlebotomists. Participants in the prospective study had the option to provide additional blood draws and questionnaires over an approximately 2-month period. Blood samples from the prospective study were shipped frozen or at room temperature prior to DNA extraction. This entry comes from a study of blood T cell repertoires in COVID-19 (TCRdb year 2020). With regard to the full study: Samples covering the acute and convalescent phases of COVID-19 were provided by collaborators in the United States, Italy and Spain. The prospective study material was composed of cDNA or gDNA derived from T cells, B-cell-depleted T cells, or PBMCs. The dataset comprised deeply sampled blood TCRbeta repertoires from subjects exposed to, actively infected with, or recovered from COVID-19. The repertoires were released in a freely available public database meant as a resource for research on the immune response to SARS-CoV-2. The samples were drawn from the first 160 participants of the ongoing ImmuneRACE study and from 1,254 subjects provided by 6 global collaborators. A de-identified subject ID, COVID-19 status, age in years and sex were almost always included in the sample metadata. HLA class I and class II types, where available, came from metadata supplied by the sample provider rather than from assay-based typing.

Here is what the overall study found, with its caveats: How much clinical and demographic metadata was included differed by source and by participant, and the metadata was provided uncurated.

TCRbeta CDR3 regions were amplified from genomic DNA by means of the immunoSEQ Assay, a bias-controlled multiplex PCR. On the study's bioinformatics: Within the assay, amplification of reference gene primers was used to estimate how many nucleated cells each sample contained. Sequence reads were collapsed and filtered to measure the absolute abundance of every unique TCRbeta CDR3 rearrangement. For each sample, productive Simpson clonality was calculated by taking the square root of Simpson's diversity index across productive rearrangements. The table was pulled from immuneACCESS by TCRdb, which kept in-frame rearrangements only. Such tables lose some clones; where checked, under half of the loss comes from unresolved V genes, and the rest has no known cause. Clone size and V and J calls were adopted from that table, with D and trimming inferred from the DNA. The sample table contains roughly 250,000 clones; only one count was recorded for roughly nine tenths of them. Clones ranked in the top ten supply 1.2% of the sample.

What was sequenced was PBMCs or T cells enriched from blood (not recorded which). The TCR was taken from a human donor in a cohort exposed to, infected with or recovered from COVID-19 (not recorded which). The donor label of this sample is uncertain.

The CDR3: CASSVGHRGPKYNEQFF. Read as DNA, the sequence is TGCGCCAGCAGCGTGGGACATAGGGGGCCTAAATACAATGAGCAGTTCTTC. Recombination linked TRBV5-1 to TRBJ2-1; 7 central bases correspond to TRBD1. Inclusive of the bounding cysteine and phenylalanine, the CDR3 is 17 residues long. Left in the record is the CDR3 DNA by itself, 51 bases read in frame from the first base. The CDR1 and CDR2 encoded by the germline V gene are SGHRS and YFSETQ. V loses 4 bases at its end and J loses 4 bases; junction bases beyond the gene matches: 14.